These 6 T cell receptor beta chains came from one sample sequenced in a study of shared clonotypes between healthy human individuals. Naive CD8 cells lacked CD45RO and underwent positive selection for CCR7, leaving out terminally differentiated effector memory CD45RA+ cells. Assay used: immunoSEQ multiplex PCR; TCRdb lists only in-frame clones, some missing. The profile shows roughly 2 million clones, about 95% of them singletons. Input material: naive CD8+ T cells sorted from blood. These receptors were collected from a man in his late teens or twenties in good health.

This chain uses TRBV6-5 with TRBJ2-1; 8 nucleotides align to TRBD1. V gave up 2 bases and J gave up 5 bases; unmatched junction bases: 8. The CDR3 runs to 16 residues. CDR1 is MNHEY and CDR2 is SVGAGI in the germline V gene. The CDR3 is CASSYESGQVNNEQFF. The CDR3 DNA is TGTGCCAGCAGTTACGAATCGGGACAGGTCAACAATGAGCAGTTCTTC.

V usage is TRBV28 and J usage is TRBJ1-1; 10 bases line up with TRBD1. The germline V gene encodes CDR1 MDHEN and CDR2 SYDVKM. The CDR3 spans 15 residues. Trimming at V came to 3 bases and at J to 5 bases, leaving 6 bases not matched to a gene. The CDR3 reads CASSFPGQGGTEAFF. CDR3 nucleotide sequence: TGTGCCAGCAGTTTCCCAGGACAGGGGGGAACTGAAGCTTTCTTT.

The chain links TRBV27 to TRBJ2-3; 10 nucleotides match TRBD2. Per germline, CDR1 MNHEY and CDR2 SMNVEV (reference sequence). CDR3 length: 17 amino acids. With V trimmed by 1 base and J by 5 bases, 9 bases remained unmatched. The chain's CDR3 is CASSLFGLAGGIDTQYF. The CDR3 bases are TGTGCCAGCAGTTTATTCGGGTTAGCGGGAGGAATAGATACGCAGTATTTT.

The genes are TRBV5-1 and TRBJ1-2, with D possibly matching TRBD1 (5 bases). CDR3 length: 15 residues. Trimming removed 0 bases at V and 6 bases at J, with 15 bases between. Germline loops: CDR1 SGHRS, CDR2 YFSETQ. CDR3 nucleotide sequence: TGCGCCAGCAGCTTGGTTTCGCAGGGAGGGGATGGCTACACCTTC. As protein: CASSLVSQGGDGYTF.

The J gene is TRBJ2-5, the V gene TRBV7-6; D may be TRBD1 or TRBD2 (5 bases each). V lost 1 base, J lost 3 bases, and 6 bases lay in between. The CDR3 totals 13 residues. Looked up from germline, CDR1 is SGHVS and CDR2 is FNYEAQ. CDR3 nucleotides: TGTGCCAGCAGCTTAGGAGGGGAAGAGACCCAGTACTTC. Translation: CASSLGGEETQYF.

The chain links TRBV7-9 to TRBJ1-2; 12 nucleotides line up with TRBD1. The CDR3 length is 15 residues. Germline assignment: CDR1 SEHNR and CDR2 FQNEAQ (reference sequence). V gave up 5 bases and J gave up 6 bases; unmatched junction bases: 7. CDR3 region: CASSRGTGGADGYTF. The CDR3 DNA is TGTGCCAGCAGCCGCGGGACAGGGGGCGCCGATGGCTACACCTTC.